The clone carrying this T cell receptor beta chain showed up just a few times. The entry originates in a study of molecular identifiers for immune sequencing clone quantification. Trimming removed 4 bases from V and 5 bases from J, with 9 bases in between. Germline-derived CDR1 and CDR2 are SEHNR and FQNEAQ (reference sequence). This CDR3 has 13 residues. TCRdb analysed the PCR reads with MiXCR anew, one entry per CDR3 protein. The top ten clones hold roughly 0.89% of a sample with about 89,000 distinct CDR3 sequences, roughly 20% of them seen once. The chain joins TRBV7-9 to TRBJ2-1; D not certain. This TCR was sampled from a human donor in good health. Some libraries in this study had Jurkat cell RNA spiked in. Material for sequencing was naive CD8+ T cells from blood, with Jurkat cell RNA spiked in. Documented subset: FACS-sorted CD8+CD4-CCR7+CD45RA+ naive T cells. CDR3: CASSSWTDNEQFF. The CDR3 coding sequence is TGTGCCAGCAGCTCGTGGACCGACAATGAGCAGTTCTTC.